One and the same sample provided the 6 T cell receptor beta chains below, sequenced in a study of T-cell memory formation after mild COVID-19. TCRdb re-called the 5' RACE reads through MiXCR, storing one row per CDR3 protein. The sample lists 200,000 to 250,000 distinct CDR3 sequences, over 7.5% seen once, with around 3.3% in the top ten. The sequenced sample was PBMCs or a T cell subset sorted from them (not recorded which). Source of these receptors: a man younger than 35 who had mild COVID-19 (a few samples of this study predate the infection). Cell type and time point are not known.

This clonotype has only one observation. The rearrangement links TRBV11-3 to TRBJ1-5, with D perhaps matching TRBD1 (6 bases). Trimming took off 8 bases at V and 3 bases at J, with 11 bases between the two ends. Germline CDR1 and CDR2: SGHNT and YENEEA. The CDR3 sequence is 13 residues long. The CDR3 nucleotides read TGTGCCAGCCTTAGACAGGACAATCAGCCCCAGCATTTT. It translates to CASLRQDNQPQHF.

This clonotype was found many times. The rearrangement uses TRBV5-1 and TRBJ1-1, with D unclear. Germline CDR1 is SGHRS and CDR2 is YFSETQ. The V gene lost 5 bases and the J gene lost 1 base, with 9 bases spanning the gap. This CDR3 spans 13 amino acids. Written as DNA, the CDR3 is TGCGCCAGCAGGATACAGACGAACACTGAAGCTTTCTTT. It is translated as CASRIQTNTEAFF.

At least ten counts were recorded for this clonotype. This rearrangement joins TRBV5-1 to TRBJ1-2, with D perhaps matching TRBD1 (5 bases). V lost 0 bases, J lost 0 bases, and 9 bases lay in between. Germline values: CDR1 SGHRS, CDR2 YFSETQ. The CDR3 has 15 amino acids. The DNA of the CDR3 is TGCGCCAGCAGCTTGGAGCCGACAGCTAACTATGGCTACACCTTC. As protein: CASSLEPTANYGYTF.

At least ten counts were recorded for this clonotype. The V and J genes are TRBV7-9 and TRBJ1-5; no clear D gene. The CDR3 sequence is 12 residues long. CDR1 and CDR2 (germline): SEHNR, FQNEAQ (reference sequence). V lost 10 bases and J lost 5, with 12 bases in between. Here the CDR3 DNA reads TGTGCCACCCAAAGGATAGATCAGCCCCAGCATTTT. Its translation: CATQRIDQPQHF.

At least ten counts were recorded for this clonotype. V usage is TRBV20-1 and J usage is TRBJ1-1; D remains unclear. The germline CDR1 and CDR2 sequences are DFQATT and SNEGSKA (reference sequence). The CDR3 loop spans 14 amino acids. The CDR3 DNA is TGCAGCGCCTTTCGGGGAAGCGGTGACACTGAAGCTTTCTTT. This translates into CSAFRGSGDTEAFF.

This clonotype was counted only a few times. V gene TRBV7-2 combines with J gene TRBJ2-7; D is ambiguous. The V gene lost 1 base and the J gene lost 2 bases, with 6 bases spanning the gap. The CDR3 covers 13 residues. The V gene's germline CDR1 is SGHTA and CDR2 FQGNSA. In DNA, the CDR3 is TGTGCCAGCAGCTTAGGGTCAGCCTACGAGCAGTACGTC. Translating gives CASSLGSAYEQYV.